A single sample gave rise to the 16 T cell receptor beta chains below, sequenced in a study of shared clonotypes between healthy human individuals. Naive CD8 cells comprised CD45RO-negative, CCR7-positively selected cells, excluding terminally differentiated effector memory CD45RA+ cells. The table came from immunoSEQ multiplex PCR; TCRdb's copy has only in-frame clones and leaves some out. Here the sample spans about 2 million clones, about 95% being singletons. The sequencing input was naive CD8+ T cells sorted from blood. The receptors come from a man aged 18 to 29 in good health.

On this clone itself: The same CDR3 can be traced to other DNA sequences in this sample. The V gene is TRBV5-6, the J gene TRBJ1-1; 9 bases are a match to TRBD1. The CDR3 length is 14 residues. CDR1 and CDR2 (germline): SGHDT, YYEEEE. V shed 3 bases, J shed 1 base, and the junction held 1 base outside the gene matches. Here the CDR3 reads CASSWGQGNTEAFF. Written as DNA, the CDR3 is TGTGCCAGCAGCTGGGGACAGGGGAACACTGAAGCTTTCTTT.

This clone was counted once. This chain links TRBV6-5 with TRBJ1-2, with a weak D call TRBD1 (6 bases). The CDR3 is 16 amino acids. The V end lost 2 bases, the J end lost 3 bases, and 16 bases lay between the germline ends. Looked up from germline, CDR1 is MNHEY and CDR2 is SVGAGI. CDR3 residues: CASSYVRGGGDYGYTF. CDR3 nucleotide sequence: TGTGCCAGCAGTTACGTCAGGGGCGGCGGCGACTATGGCTACACCTTC.

The V gene is TRBV28, the J gene TRBJ1-2; TRBD1 matches 11 bases. The V gene end was trimmed by 0 bases and the J gene end by 6 bases; junction bases not matched to a gene: 0. The CDR3 length is 14 residues. Per the germline V gene, CDR1 is MDHEN and CDR2 is SYDVKM. The CDR3 sequence: CASSLWGQGDGYTF. The CDR3 coding sequence is TGTGCCAGCAGTTTATGGGGACAGGGGGATGGCTACACCTTC.

For this clone: This same CDR3 is encoded by further DNA sequences in the sample. The chain employs TRBV19 and TRBJ2-7; 7 positions match TRBD1. The CDR3 is made up of 13 amino acids. Germline V CDR1 and CDR2: LNHDA, SQIVND (reference sequence). V gave up 6 bases and J gave up 0 bases; unmatched junction bases: 2. The CDR3 here is CASRGTASYEQYF. CDR3 DNA sequence: TGTGCCAGTAGAGGGACAGCCTCCTACGAGCAGTACTTC. The full variable domain, completed using reference TRBV19 and TRBJ2-7, is DGGITQSPKYLFRKEGQNVTLSCEQNLNHDAMYWYRQDPGQGLRLIYYSQIVNDFQKGDIAEGYSVSREKKESFPLTVTSAQKNPTAFYLCASRGTASYEQYFGPGTRLTVT.

J is TRBJ1-5 and V is TRBV30, with D perhaps matching TRBD1 (5 bases). Trimming shortened V by 4 bases and J by 5 bases, and 27 bases separated the two germline ends. This CDR3 contains 18 residues. Germline assignment: CDR1 GTSNPN and CDR2 SVGIG (reference sequence). DNA of the CDR3: TGTGCCTGGACCGAACCCCGGAGTGGGGGAGGAAGGGATCAGCCCCAGCATTTT. Residues: CAWTEPRSGGGRDQPQHF.

This sequence joins TRBV27 and TRBJ1-2; TRBD1 aligns across 7 bases. Germline CDR1 and CDR2: MNHEY and SMNVEV (reference sequence). Germline trimming cut 5 bases from V and 8 bases from J; bases unmatched to any gene: 17. CDR3 length: 16 residues. This chain's CDR3 is CASSPLTPRGERGYTF. CDR3 nucleotide sequence: TGTGCCAGCAGTCCGTTGACTCCCAGGGGGGAACGGGGCTACACCTTC.

The chain employs TRBV6-5 and TRBJ1-2; TRBD1 matches at 8 bases. The trim removed 2 bases at V and 6 bases at J, leaving 8 bases unmatched. The CDR3 has 15 amino acids. Per germline, CDR1 MNHEY and CDR2 SVGAGI. The CDR3 reads CASSYQATGGDGYTF. Here the CDR3 DNA reads TGTGCCAGCAGTTACCAGGCCACAGGGGGAGATGGCTACACCTTC.

The chain has TRBV6-7 and TRBJ2-1; no firm D call. TRBV6-7 is sorted into the ORF group, with uncertain function. The CDR3 extends over 15 amino acids. The ends were cut back, 5 bases at V and 4 bases at J, with 15 bases in the middle. The CDR3 DNA reads TGTGCCAGCAGTCGCAGGTTAAGGGCTTACAATGAGCAGTTCTTC. Amino acids: CASSRRLRAYNEQFF.

Concerning this clone: Other nucleotide sequences in the sample specify the same CDR3. The chain combines TRBV7-9 with TRBJ2-5; D is unclear. The CDR3 is 13 residues long. Germline assignment: CDR1 SEHNR and CDR2 FQNEAQ (reference sequence). The ends were cut back, 5 bases at V and 1 base at J, with 8 bases in the middle. The CDR3 region is CASSQLSQETQYF. In nucleotides, the CDR3 is TGTGCCAGCAGCCAGTTGTCCCAAGAGACCCAGTACTTC. The full variable domain, in which reference TRBV7-9 and TRBJ2-5 provide the parts outside the CDR3, is DTGVSQNPRHKITKRGQNVTFRCDPISEHNRLYWYRQTLGQGPEFLTYFQNEAQLEKSRLLSDRFSAERPKGSFSTLEIQRTEQGDSAMYLCASSQLSQETQYFGPGTRLLVL.

This chain links TRBV25-1 with TRBJ2-5; 10 bases are a match to TRBD2. Trimming took 6 bases from V and 1 from J; bases not matched to a gene: 8. The CDR3 loop spans 16 amino acids. The germline gives CDR1 MGHDK, CDR2 SYGVNS. CDR3 amino acids: CASRDSSGGLQETQYF. CDR3 nucleotides: TGTGCCAGCAGAGACTCTAGCGGGGGCCTCCAAGAGACCCAGTACTTC. The whole variable domain, filled in from reference TRBV25-1 and TRBJ2-5, reads EADIYQTPRYLVIGTGKKITLECSQTMGHDKMYWYQQDPGMELHLIHYSYGVNSTEKGDLSSESTVSRIRTEHFPLTLESARPSHTSQYLCASRDSSGGLQETQYFGPGTRLLVL.

The chain couples TRBV27 to TRBJ2-7; D ambiguous. V shed 3 bases and J shed 3 bases, with 15 bases lying between them. The CDR3 consists of 15 residues. Germline V gives CDR1 MNHEY, CDR2 SMNVEV (reference sequence). CDR3 protein: CASSLDASKGYEQYF. In DNA, the CDR3 is TGTGCCAGCAGTTTGGACGCCTCTAAGGGCTACGAGCAGTACTTC.

The chain carries TRBV7-2 and TRBJ1-2, with a weak D call TRBD1 (6 bases). This CDR3 contains 14 residues. V gave up 3 bases and J gave up 9 bases, with 17 bases separating them. Germline V gene sequence: CDR1 SGHTA, CDR2 FQGNSA. As DNA, the CDR3 is TGTGCCAGCAGCTTGGGACACCGCCAGGAAAGCTACACCTTC. Translating it yields CASSLGHRQESYTF.

The chain joins TRBV7-6 to TRBJ2-3; weak D call: TRBD2 (6 bases). CDR1 and CDR2 (germline): SGHVS, FNYEAQ. V lost 1 base to trimming and J lost 4 bases, with 15 bases between them. This CDR3 contains 16 residues. For the CDR3, the DNA is TGTGCCAGCAGCTTAGTAGCGGCAGGGCGGGCAGATACGCAGTATTTT. It yields the protein CASSLVAAGRADTQYF. Combining the CDR3 with reference TRBV7-6 and TRBJ2-3 gives the whole variable domain GAGVSQSPRYKVTKRGQDVALRCDPISGHVSLYWYRQALGQGPEFLTYFNYEAQQDKSGLPNDRFSAERPEGSISTLTIQRTEQRDSAMYRCASSLVAAGRADTQYFGPGTRLTVL.

J is TRBJ1-2 and V is TRBV27; tentatively, D is TRBD1 (5 bases). V was pared by 6 bases and J by 7 bases, with 33 bases between. Germline V gene sequence: CDR1 MNHEY, CDR2 SMNVEV (reference sequence). The CDR3 totals 19 residues. As DNA, the CDR3 is TGTGCCAGCAGGGCCCTCCGAGAGATCTCAGCCAGGGAGTCCTTTGGCTACACCTTC. It specifies CASRALREISARESFGYTF.

This chain links TRBV27 with TRBJ2-1, with a tentative D call TRBD2 (6 bases). Germline lookup yields CDR1 MNHEY and CDR2 SMNVEV (reference sequence). V lost 2 bases to trimming and J lost 6 bases, with 8 bases between them. CDR3 length: 13 amino acids. Written as DNA, the CDR3 is TGTGCCAGCAGTTTACAGACTAGCAATGAGCAGTTCTTC. This codes for CASSLQTSNEQFF.

This clone has only one observation. CDR3 in DNA: TGCGCCAGCAGCCTAAGTTGGGTCGGGTTTACTAGCGGACAATACAATGAGCAGTTCTTC. Translating it yields CASSLSWVGFTSGQYNEQFF. The V gene is TRBV4-3, the J gene TRBJ2-1, with 8 bases identical to TRBD2. The CDR3 has 20 amino acids. The ends lost 4 bases at V and 4 bases at J; junction bases unmatched: 21. Germline CDR1 and CDR2: LGHNA and YSLEER.